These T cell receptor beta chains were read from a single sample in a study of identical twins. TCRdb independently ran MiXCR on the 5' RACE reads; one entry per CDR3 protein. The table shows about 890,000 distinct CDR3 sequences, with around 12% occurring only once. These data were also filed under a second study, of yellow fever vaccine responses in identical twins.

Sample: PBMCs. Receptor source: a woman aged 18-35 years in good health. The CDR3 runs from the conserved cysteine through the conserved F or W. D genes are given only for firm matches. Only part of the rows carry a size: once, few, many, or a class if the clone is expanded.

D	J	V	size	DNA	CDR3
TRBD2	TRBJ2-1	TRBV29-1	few	TGCAGCGTTGAAAAGGGGGTAGCGGGGTTGGGTGAGCAGTTCTTC	CSVEKGVAGLGEQFF
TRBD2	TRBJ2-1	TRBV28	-	TGTGCCAGCAGTTTTTCGGGAGGGCCCGGTGAGCAGTTCTTC	CASSFSGGPGEQFF
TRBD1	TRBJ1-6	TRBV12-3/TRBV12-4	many	TGTGCCATACGAACGGGACAGATAAATTCACCCCTCCACTTT	CAIRTGQINSPLHF
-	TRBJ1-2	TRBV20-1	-	TGCAGTGCTAGAGATTTCAGGAGCAACTATGGCTACACCTTC	CSARDFRSNYGYTF
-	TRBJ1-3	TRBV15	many	TGTGCCACCAGCAGATTAGGGGCCAACTCTGGAAACACCATATATTTT	CATSRLGANSGNTIYF
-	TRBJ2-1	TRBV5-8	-	TGTGCCAGCGGACAGAGACTCCGCTTATACAATGAGCAGTTCTTC	CASGQRLRLYNEQFF
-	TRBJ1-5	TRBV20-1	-	TGCAGTGCTAGAGGTCAGATCAATCAGCCCCAGCATTTT	CSARGQINQPQHF
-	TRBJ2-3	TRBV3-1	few	TGTGCCAGCAGCCAAAGGGGGGACAGAGCAGATACGCAGTATTTT	CASSQRGDRADTQYF
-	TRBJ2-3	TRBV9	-	TGTGCCAGCAGCTTCGGCATCAACACAGATACGCAGTATTTT	CASSFGINTDTQYF
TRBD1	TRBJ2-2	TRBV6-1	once	TGTGCCACCTCGTTCAGACAGGGTGGCACCGGGGAGCTGTTTTTT	CATSFRQGGTGELFF
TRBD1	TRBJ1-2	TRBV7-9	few	TGTGCCAGCAGCTTTAGGGACAGGGAGAGTGGCTACACCTTC	CASSFRDRESGYTF
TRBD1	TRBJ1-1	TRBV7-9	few	TGTGCCAGCAGCCTGCTGGGACAGGCGATCACTGAAGCTTTCTTT	CASSLLGQAITEAFF
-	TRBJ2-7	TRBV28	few	TGTGCCAGCAGCCTGGGACGAAGAGACGAGCAGTACTTC	CASSLGRRDEQYF
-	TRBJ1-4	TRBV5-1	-	TGCGCCAGTTCCGGGATAGCAAATGAAAAACTGTTTTTT	CASSGIANEKLFF
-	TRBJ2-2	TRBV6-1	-	TGTGCCAGCAGTGAAGCGTTAGGGGGGACCGGGGAGCTGTTTTTT	CASSEALGGTGELFF
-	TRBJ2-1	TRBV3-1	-	TGTGCCAGCAGCCAATTTGGCCCGTCCTACAATGAGCAGTTCTTC	CASSQFGPSYNEQFF
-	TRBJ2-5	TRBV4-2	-	TGTGCCAGCAGCTTACGACCCAGAGAGACCCAGTACTTC	CASSLRPRETQYF
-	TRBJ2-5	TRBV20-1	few	TGCAGTGCTAGAGTGTGGGGTCCAGAGACCCAGTACTTC	CSARVWGPETQYF
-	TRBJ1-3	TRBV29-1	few	TGCAGCGTTCCGGGCCAGGGGACCTCTGGAAACACCATATATTTT	CSVPGQGTSGNTIYF
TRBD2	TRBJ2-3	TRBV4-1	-	TGCGCCAGCAGCCAGCAACCCGGGACTAGCGGGAACACAGATACGCAGTATTTT	CASSQQPGTSGNTDTQYF
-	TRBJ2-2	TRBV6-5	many	TGTGCCAGCAGTTACTCGTCCCTCAGCGGGGAGCTGTTTTTT	CASSYSSLSGELFF
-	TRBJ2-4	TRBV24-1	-	TGTGCCAGCCGGGTAATTCAGTACTTC	CASRVIQYF
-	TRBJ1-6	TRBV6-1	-	TGTGCCAGCGGGGGTACCTATAATTCACCCCTCCACTTT	CASGGTYNSPLHF
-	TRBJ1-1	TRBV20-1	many	TGCAGTGCTAGAGATAAGGGCGTAAGGACCACTGAAGCTTTCTTT	CSARDKGVRTTEAFF
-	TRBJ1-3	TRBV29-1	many	TGCAGCGTTGAAATAAACTCTGGAAACACCATATATTTT	CSVEINSGNTIYF
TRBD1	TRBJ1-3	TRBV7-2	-	TGTGCCAGCAGCCGACAGGGACAGAGCTCTGGAAACACCATATATTTT	CASSRQGQSSGNTIYF
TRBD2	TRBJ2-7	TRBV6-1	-	TGTGCCAGCACCCGAACGACTAGCGGAGGCTACGAGCAGTACTTC	CASTRTTSGGYEQYF
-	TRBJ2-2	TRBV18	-	TGTGCCAGCTCACCGGAGTTAGCGAACACCGGGGAGCTGTTTTTT	CASSPELANTGELFF
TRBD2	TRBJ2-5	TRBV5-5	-	TGTGCCAGCAGCTCCACTAGCGGAGCGGGCCCGGGGACCCAGTACTTC	CASSSTSGAGPGTQYF
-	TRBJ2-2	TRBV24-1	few	TGTGCCACCGGGGGGAACACCGGGGAGCTGTTTTTT	CATGGNTGELFF
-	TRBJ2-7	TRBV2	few	TGTGCCAGCAGTGAAGTAGGAGGAGTCAACTACGAGCAGTACTTC	CASSEVGGVNYEQYF
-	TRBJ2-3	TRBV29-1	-	TGCAGCGTTGAAGACACTCCGACGGCCATTGGTTTCGCAGATACGCAGTATTTT	CSVEDTPTAIGFADTQYF
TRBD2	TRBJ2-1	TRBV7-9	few	TGTGCCAGCAGCTTAGCGAGGGGTAGCGGGAGCCCCCTCGAGCAGTTCTTC	CASSLARGSGSPLEQFF
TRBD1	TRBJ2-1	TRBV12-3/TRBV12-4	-	TGTGCCAGCAGTCCTCTCCCGGGACAGGGGTGGAATGAGCAGTTCTTC	CASSPLPGQGWNEQFF
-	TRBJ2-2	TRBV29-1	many	TGCAGCGTGGACAGTGAGGATTACACCGGGGAGCTGTTTTTT	CSVDSEDYTGELFF
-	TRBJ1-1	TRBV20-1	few	TGCAGTGCTAGAGATCAGGGAGGGAACACTGAAGCTTTCTTT	CSARDQGGNTEAFF
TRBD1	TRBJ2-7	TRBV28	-	TGTGCCAGAGAACGACAGGGGAATGCCTACGAGCAGTACTTC	CARERQGNAYEQYF
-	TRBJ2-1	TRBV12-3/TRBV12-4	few	TGTGCCAGCATTTCTCAGCCTGGTGAGCAGTTCTTC	CASISQPGEQFF
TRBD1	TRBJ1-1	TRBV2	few	TGTGCCGGAAGACTAGGGACAGGGTGGGATAGCACTGAAGCTTTCTTT	CAGRLGTGWDSTEAFF
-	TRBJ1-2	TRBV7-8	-	TGTGCCAGCAGCTTAAGTTTTGGGGTTTTTAACTATGGCTACACCTTC	CASSLSFGVFNYGYTF
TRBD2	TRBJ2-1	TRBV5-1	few	TGCGCCAGCAGCATTAGCGGGCTCAATGAGCAGTTCTTC	CASSISGLNEQFF
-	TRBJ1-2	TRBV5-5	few	TGTGCCAGCACCACTACCCCCGGAGACTATGGCTACACCTTC	CASTTTPGDYGYTF
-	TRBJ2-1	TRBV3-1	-	TGTGCCAGCAGCCAAGATAGGCCAAACAATGAGCAGTTCTTC	CASSQDRPNNEQFF
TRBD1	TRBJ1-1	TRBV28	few	TGTGCCAGCACCCTAGGACAGGGGGTAAACACTGAAGCTTTCTTT	CASTLGQGVNTEAFF
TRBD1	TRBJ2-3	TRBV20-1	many	TGCAGTGCTGGGACAGGGACAGATACGCAGTATTTT	CSAGTGTDTQYF
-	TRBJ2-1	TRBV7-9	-	TGTGCCAGCAGCTTAGGCGGACCCACGAGCTCCTACAATGAGCAGTTCTTC	CASSLGGPTSSYNEQFF
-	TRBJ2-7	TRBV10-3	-	TGTGCCATCAGTGAGAGGGGGGGAAGGGGGATTGGCGAGCAGTACTTC	CAISERGGRGIGEQYF